This TCR beta chain was recovered during a study of radiotherapy plus CTLA-4 blockade in lung cancer (dated by TCRdb to the late 2010s). In terms of the full investigation: Among enrolled patients, 15% to 20% had an objective response and 31% reached disease control.

What the work shows at the level of the full study, not this receptor alone: Early dynamic changes in blood T cell clones, together with increased serum interferon-beta after radiation, were reported as the strongest predictors of response. After treatment with radiotherapy and ipilimumab, TCR clones that came from tumors expanded in the peripheral blood.

The CDR3 goes from the cysteine to the phenylalanine over 13 residues. Of all the DNA, just the CDR3 is kept, 39 bases in frame from base 1. V was cut back by 4 bases and J by 4 bases, leaving a gap of 8 bases between them. For CDR1 and CDR2, the germline V gene lists SGHDN and FVKESK. The library was produced with the immunoSEQ multiplex PCR assay. The table comes from immuneACCESS by way of TCRdb, which keeps in-frame sequences with V and J called. Part of the clones is missing from these tables; in studies checked, under half for an unresolved V gene and the rest for unknown reasons. In this sample the table shows around 56,000 clones, around 85% of which occur a single time. The ten largest clones add up to over 15% of the sample. The table lists this clone with a few counts. The antigen it recognizes is unknown. No much larger clone exists at a distance of one base, and base qualities are not known.

The study evaluated CTLA-4 blockade (ipilimumab) given together with focal radiation therapy in patients who had chemo-refractory metastatic non-small-cell lung cancer. Sample: peripheral blood, taken from a patient treated with radiotherapy plus ipilimumab. The chain is made from TRBV14 and TRBJ1-5; a tentative D call is TRBD1 (6 bases match). The receptor comes from a human donor with non-small cell lung cancer who had a complete response to radiotherapy plus ipilimumab. The DNA sequence is as follows: TGTGCCAGCAGCCCAACAGGGAATCAGCCCCAGCATTTT. This yields the protein CASSPTGNQPQHF.